The sequence of this T cell receptor (beta chain) was determined in a study of cytomegalovirus exposure and HLA in healthy donors. Study at large: A prior analysis found 90 million to 120 million unique TCR beta sequences from around 200 million T cells. Early release data held around 82 million unique TCRs from HLA-typed donors. Whole-study results and caveats: The study designated 150 to 200 TCR beta chains cytomegalovirus-associated.

This clone was seen once. What it binds is not known. CDR1 SGHVS and CDR2 FQNEAQ come from the germline V gene. The CDR3 totals 17 residues. V lost 5 bases, J lost 0 bases, and 8 bases stayed unmatched. The PCR contained 60 Vbeta and 13 Jbeta primers. In the study's own analysis: Approximately 11 million of the roughly 80 million unique TCR beta chains counted in a later analysis were shared. Method: immunoSEQ multiplex PCR; TCRdb's copy keeps in-frame clones and lacks some. V and J calls plus clone size are reproduced from that table; the DNA served to infer D and trimming. The data contain fewer than 100,000 clones, roughly four fifths of them singletons.

The source of this sequence is a female donor in good health and CMV-seronegative. The sample was PBMCs. This sequence joins TRBV7-8 and TRBJ1-5; 9 positions match TRBD1. The CDR3 loop is CASSARDRVYSNQPQHF. The DNA of the CDR3 is TGTGCCAGCAGCGCCCGGGACAGGGTTTATAGCAATCAGCCCCAGCATTTT.